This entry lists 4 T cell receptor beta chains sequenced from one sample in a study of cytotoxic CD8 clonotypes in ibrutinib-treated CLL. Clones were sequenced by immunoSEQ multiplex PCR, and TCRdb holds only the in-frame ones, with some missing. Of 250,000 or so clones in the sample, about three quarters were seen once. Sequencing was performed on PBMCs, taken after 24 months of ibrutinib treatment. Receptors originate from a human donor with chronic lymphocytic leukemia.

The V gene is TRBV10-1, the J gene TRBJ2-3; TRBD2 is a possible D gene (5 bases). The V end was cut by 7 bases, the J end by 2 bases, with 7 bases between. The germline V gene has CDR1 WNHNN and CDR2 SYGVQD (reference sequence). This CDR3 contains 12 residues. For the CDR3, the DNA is TGCGCCAGCAAGGGAGTCACAGATACGCAGTATTTT. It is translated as CASKGVTDTQYF.

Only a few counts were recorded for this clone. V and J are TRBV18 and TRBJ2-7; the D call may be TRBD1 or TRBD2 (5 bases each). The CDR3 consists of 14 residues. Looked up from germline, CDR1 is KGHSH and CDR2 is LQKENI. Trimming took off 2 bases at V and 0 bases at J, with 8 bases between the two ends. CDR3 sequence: CASSPGTDSYEQYF. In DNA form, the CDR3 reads TGTGCCAGCTCACCAGGGACGGACTCCTACGAGCAGTACTTC.

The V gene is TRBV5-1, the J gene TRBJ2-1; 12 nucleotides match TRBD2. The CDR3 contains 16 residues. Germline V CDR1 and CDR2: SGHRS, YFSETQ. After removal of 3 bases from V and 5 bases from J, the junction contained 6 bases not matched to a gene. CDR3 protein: CASSYGRLAGDNEQFF. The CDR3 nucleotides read TGCGCCAGCAGCTATGGACGACTAGCGGGAGACAATGAGCAGTTCTTC.

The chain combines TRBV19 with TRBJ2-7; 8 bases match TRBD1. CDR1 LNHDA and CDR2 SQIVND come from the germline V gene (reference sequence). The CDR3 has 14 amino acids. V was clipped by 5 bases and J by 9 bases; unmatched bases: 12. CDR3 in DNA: TGTGCCAGTAGTGCCACCGGGACAGGTGAAGTGCAGTACTTC. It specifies CASSATGTGEVQYF.